These 14 T cell receptor beta chains came from one sample sequenced in a study of OX40 agonist ivuxolimab in advanced cancers. Method: immunoSEQ multiplex PCR; TCRdb's copy keeps in-frame clones and lacks some. The profile shows 55,000 or so clones, 86% of them singletons. Source: CD4+ or CD8+ T cells sorted from blood, taken in a trial of the OX40 agonist ivuxolimab. These receptors all come from an adult with an advanced solid tumor such as melanoma, head and neck, liver or kidney cancer.

The V and J genes are TRBV6-5 and TRBJ2-7; possible D gene TRBD2, 7 bases. Germline lookup yields CDR1 MNHEY and CDR2 SVGAGI. The CDR3 sequence is 12 residues long. Trimming removed 2 bases from V and 9 bases from J, with 11 bases in between. CDR3 loop: CASSYGGGGQYF. CDR3 in DNA: TGTGCCAGCAGTTACGGGGGGGGCGGGCAGTACTTC.

This clone was seen once. CDR3 sequence (DNA): TGTGCCAGCAGATGTGGCTACACCTTC. Protein: CASRCGYTF. The chain combines TRBV14 with TRBJ1-2, with D uncertain. V lost 6 bases to trimming and J lost 7 bases, with 3 bases between them. Germline V gene sequence: CDR1 SGHDN, CDR2 FVKESK. CDR3 length: 9 residues.

This chain uses TRBV5-4 with TRBJ2-5; D is uncertain. This CDR3 is built from 12 residues. V lost 2 bases to trimming and J lost 0 bases, with 2 bases between them. Per the germline V gene, CDR1 is SGHNT and CDR2 is YYREEE (reference sequence). As DNA, the CDR3 is TGTGCCAGCAGCTTAGACCAAGAGACCCAGTACTTC. Translating it yields CASSLDQETQYF.

The J gene is TRBJ2-7, the V gene TRBV6-1, with unresolved D. From germline, CDR1 is MNHNS and CDR2 SASEGT. The CDR3 is 13 residues long. Trimming took off 1 base at V and 3 bases at J, with 7 bases between the two ends. CDR3 DNA: TGTGCCAGCAGTGAAGGGACCCTCTACGAGCAGTACTTC. This translates into CASSEGTLYEQYF.

V gene TRBV5-6 combines with J gene TRBJ1-1; D call uncertain. V was trimmed by 4 bases and J by 8 bases, leaving 9 bases between them. Germline CDR1 SGHDT, CDR2 YYEEEE. This CDR3 contains 11 residues. The CDR3 nucleotides read TGTGCCAGCAGCCTACAGACAGAAGCTTTCTTT. This gives the protein CASSLQTEAFF.

J is TRBJ1-4 and V is TRBV5-8; TRBD1 might be the D (6 bases). Between the trimmed V and J ends, which lost 1 base and 5 bases, there was a span of 24 bases. The germline gives CDR1 SGHTS, CDR2 YDEGEE. The CDR3 is made up of 19 amino acids. DNA for the CDR3: TGTGCCAGCAGCTTGCTTATAAACAGGGCTATCGGCAAAAATGAAAAACTGTTTTTT. The encoded protein is CASSLLINRAIGKNEKLFF.

The chain is built from TRBV12-5 and TRBJ2-6; D gene uncertain. The germline CDR1 and CDR2 sequences are LGHNT and FRNRAP. The CDR3 has 16 residues. Trimming removed 3 bases from V and 2 bases from J, with 11 bases in between. The CDR3 DNA reads TGTGCTAGTGGTTTTTGGTCCGGACCTGGGGCCAACGTCCTGACTTTC. Its translation is CASGFWSGPGANVLTF.

This chain links TRBV5-6 with TRBJ1-1, with 10 bases identical to TRBD1. This CDR3 region has 15 residues. The ends lost 4 bases at V and 5 bases at J; junction bases unmatched: 8. The germline gives CDR1 SGHDT, CDR2 YYEEEE. The CDR3 reads CASSPLGQGGTEAFF. The CDR3 nucleotides are TGTGCCAGCAGCCCCCTCGGACAGGGGGGAACTGAAGCTTTCTTT. Full variable domain (outside the CDR3, taken from reference TRBV5-6 and TRBJ1-1): DAGVTQSPTHLIKTRGQQVTLRCSPKSGHDTVSWYQQALGQGPQFIFQYYEEEERQRGNFPDRFSGHQFPNYSSELNVNALLLGDSALYLCASSPLGQGGTEAFFGQGTRLTVV.

As regards this clone: Other DNA variants within this sample encode the same CDR3. The rearrangement uses TRBV2 and TRBJ1-1; D is uncertain. Trimming removed 2 bases at V and 0 bases at J, with 7 bases between. The length of the CDR3 is 14 residues. Germline assignment: CDR1 SNHLY and CDR2 FYNNEI. The DNA for the CDR3 is TGTGCCAGCAGTGAAAAGGGAATGAACACTGAAGCTTTCTTT. Protein: CASSEKGMNTEAFF.

This chain joins TRBV7-9 and TRBJ1-2; D is unclear. There are 15 residues in the CDR3. V lost 1 base and J 4 bases, leaving 13 bases between the germline ends. Germline CDR1 reads SEHNR; CDR2 reads FQNEAQ (reference sequence). The chain's CDR3 is CASSLGYDGSYGYTF. CDR3 coding DNA: TGTGCCAGCAGCTTAGGGTATGACGGGAGCTATGGCTACACCTTC.

The chain employs TRBV18 and TRBJ2-7; D call uncertain. Germline V gene sequence: CDR1 KGHSH, CDR2 LQKENI. There are 15 residues in the CDR3. V lost 3 bases and J 0 bases, leaving 12 bases between the germline ends. DNA of the CDR3: TGTGCCAGCTCACCGGGATTTCGGAGCTCCTACGAGCAGTACTTC. Protein: CASSPGFRSSYEQYF. Looking up the rest from reference TRBV18 and TRBJ2-7 gives the full variable domain: NAGVMQNPRHLVRRRGQEARLRCSPMKGHSHVYWYRQLPEEGLKFMVYLQKENIIDESGMPKERFSAEFPKEGPSILRIQQVVRGDSAAYFCASSPGFRSSYEQYFGPGTRLTVT.

V and J are TRBV18 and TRBJ1-3, with TRBD1 matching 7 bases. Germline-derived CDR1 and CDR2 are KGHSH and LQKENI. With V trimmed by 5 bases and J by 0 bases, 4 bases remained unmatched. The CDR3 extends over 15 amino acids. The CDR3 reads CASSKGTVSGNTIYF. For the CDR3, the DNA is TGTGCCAGCTCAAAGGGGACAGTCTCTGGAAACACCATATATTTT.

The gene calls are TRBV7-2 and TRBJ2-1, with D maybe TRBD1 (7 bases). Trimming stripped 7 bases from V and 4 bases from J, with 17 bases between. The CDR3 extends over 15 amino acids. Germline values: CDR1 SGHTA, CDR2 FQGNSA. Here the CDR3 reads CASTTAQGTYNEQFF. Written as DNA, the CDR3 is TGTGCCAGCACCACTGCACAGGGGACTTACAATGAGCAGTTCTTC.

A note on this clone: At the DNA level, this CDR3 is encoded by other sequences in the same sample as well. This rearrangement joins TRBV5-1 to TRBJ2-7, with D perhaps given as TRBD1 or TRBD2 (5 bases each). Trimming removed 0 bases from V and 0 bases from J, with 7 bases in between. From germline, CDR1 is SGHRS and CDR2 YFSETQ. CDR3 size: 14 residues. CDR3: CASSLGGSSYEQYF. For the CDR3, the DNA is TGCGCCAGCAGCTTGGGGGGGAGCTCCTACGAGCAGTACTTC. The whole variable domain, filled in from reference TRBV5-1 and TRBJ2-7, reads KAGVTQTPRYLIKTRGQQVTLSCSPISGHRSVSWYQQTPGQGLQFLFEYFSETQRNKGNFPGRFSGRQFSNSRSEMNVSTLELGDSALYLCASSLGGSSYEQYFGPGTRLTVT.